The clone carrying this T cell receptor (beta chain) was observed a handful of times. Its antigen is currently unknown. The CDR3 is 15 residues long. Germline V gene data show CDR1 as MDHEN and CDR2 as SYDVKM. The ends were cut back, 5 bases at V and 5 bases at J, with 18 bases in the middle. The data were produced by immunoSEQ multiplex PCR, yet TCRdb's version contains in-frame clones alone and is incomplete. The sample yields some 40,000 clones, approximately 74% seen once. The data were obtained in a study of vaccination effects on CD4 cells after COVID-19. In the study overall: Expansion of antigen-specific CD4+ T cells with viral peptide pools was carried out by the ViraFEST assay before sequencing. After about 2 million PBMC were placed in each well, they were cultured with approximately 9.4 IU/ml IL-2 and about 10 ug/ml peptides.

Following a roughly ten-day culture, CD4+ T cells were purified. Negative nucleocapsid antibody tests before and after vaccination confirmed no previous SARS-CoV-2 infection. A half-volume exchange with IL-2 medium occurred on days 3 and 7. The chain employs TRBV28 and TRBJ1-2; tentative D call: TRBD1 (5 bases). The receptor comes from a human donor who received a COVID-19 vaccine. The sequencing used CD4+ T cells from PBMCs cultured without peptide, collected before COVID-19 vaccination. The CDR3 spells CASSHSGQGAYGYTF. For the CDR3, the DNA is TGTGCCAGCAGTCACTCGGGGCAGGGTGCATATGGCTACACCTTC.